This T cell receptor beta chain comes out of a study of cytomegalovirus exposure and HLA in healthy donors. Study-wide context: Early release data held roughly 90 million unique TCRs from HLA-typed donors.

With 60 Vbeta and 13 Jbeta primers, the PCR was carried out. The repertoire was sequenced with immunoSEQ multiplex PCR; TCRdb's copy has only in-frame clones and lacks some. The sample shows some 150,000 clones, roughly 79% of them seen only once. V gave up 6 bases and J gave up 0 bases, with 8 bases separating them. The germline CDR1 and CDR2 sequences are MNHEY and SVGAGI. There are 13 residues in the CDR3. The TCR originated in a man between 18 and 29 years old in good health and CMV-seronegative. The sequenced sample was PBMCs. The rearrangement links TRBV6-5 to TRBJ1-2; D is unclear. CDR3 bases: TGTGCCAGCAGACCTACAGCTAACTATGGCTACACCTTC. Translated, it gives CASRPTANYGYTF.